Listed below are T cell receptor beta chains from one sample, sequenced in a study of blood T cell repertoires in COVID-19. The method was immunoSEQ multiplex PCR; TCRdb's version includes in-frame clones alone and lacks a portion of them. The data show 300,000 to 400,000 clones, 90% to 95% seen once. Sequenced: peripheral blood. The origin of the receptors is a woman under 30 who had recovered from COVID-19. Each CDR3 is given with its conserved first and last residue.

v_call	j_call	cdr3_aa
TRBV27	TRBJ1-1	CASSLVSGYTEAFF
TRBV2	TRBJ2-5	CASGLRRETQYF
TRBV18	TRBJ1-3	CASSHTGSSGNTIYF
TRBV10-3	TRBJ2-1	CAISESRAGFGNEQFF
TRBV10-2	TRBJ2-3	CASSEDYTITDTQYF
TRBV29-1	TRBJ2-5	CSVDAGDQETQYF
TRBV21-1	TRBJ1-2	CASKLGGRNYGYTF
TRBV15	TRBJ1-3	CATSRVVSGNTIYF
TRBV7-2	TRBJ2-6	CASSVISSYSGANVLTF
TRBV6-5	TRBJ2-1	CASSYDRGSHNEQFF
TRBV18	TRBJ1-1	CASSPGTGGVGTEAFF
TRBV7-9	TRBJ1-2	CASRPNREGYTF
TRBV6-2/TRBV6-3	TRBJ1-1	CASSLTGLTTEAFF
TRBV5-1	TRBJ2-1	CASSATSGPRVEQFF
TRBV19	TRBJ1-1	CASSHRLMNTEAFF
TRBV5-4	TRBJ1-2	CASSSGGARGGYTF
TRBV4-3	TRBJ2-1	CASSQYVGRGTNEQFF
TRBV6-4	TRBJ2-1	CASSAGTDYNEQFF
TRBV27	TRBJ1-6	CASRAGTVPSSPLHF
TRBV18	TRBJ2-3	CASSPTASGRALRTDTQYF
TRBV6-5	TRBJ1-1	CASSVQVLNTEAFF
TRBV7-2	TRBJ2-3	CASSLGGRSTDTQYF
TRBV14	TRBJ1-1	CASRDRGWDTEAFF
TRBV21-1	TRBJ2-3	CASLQGASTDTQYF
TRBV10-3	TRBJ2-1	CAIRRLAGGEQFF